Described below is a single T cell receptor (beta chain) sequence and its context. What it recognizes is unknown. These data come from a study of T cell responses to AZD1222 COVID-19 vaccine. Study information: Second-dose intervals of approximately 4 or approximately 12 weeks were pooled.

TCRdb's copy holds only in-frame clones and misses some; the assay was immunoSEQ multiplex PCR. The sample consists of some 170,000 clones, approximately 93% of them appearing once. The CDR3 is made up of 15 amino acids. Trimming pared 0 bases from V and 3 bases from J, leaving 12 bases between. The germline gives CDR1 LGHNA, CDR2 YNFKEQ. Study-wide results and caveats: Reportedly, nearly half the spike-specific TCRs target unmutated variant regions. White British people made up most donors, females outnumbered males, and clonal diversity was possibly underestimated.

The receptor comes from an adult in good health. This chain connects TRBV4-2 to TRBJ2-7; no firm D call. This specimen was peripheral blood, taken on day 0 of AZD1222 vaccination. This CDR3 reads CASSQDNNRNYEQYF. In DNA, the CDR3 is TGTGCCAGCAGCCAAGATAATAACAGAAACTACGAGCAGTACTTC.